The 11 T cell receptor beta chains reported below all come from one sample, sequenced in a study of shared clonotypes between healthy human individuals. Method: immunoSEQ multiplex PCR; TCRdb's copy keeps in-frame clones and lacks some. The sample records about 1,500,000 clones, around 97% being singletons. Sequenced material: naive CD4+ T cells sorted from blood. Documented subset: CD45RA+ positively selected. The receptor source for this set is a man aged 25 to 45 in good health.

V gene TRBV9 combines with J gene TRBJ2-5; TRBD2 aligns across 15 bases. Germline V gives CDR1 SGDLS, CDR2 YYNGEE. The CDR3 contains 16 residues. The ends lost 3 bases at V and 4 bases at J; junction bases unmatched: 4. The CDR3 loop is CASSGWTSGRVETQYF. CDR3 in DNA: TGTGCCAGCAGCGGCTGGACTAGCGGGAGGGTAGAGACCCAGTACTTC.

The rearrangement joins TRBV28 to TRBJ2-1; TRBD1 agrees at 8 bases. Germline CDR1 is MDHEN and CDR2 is SYDVKM. V dropped 10 bases and J dropped 6; count of bases not matched to a gene: 11. CDR3 length: 14 residues. Written as DNA, the CDR3 is TGTGCCATTCAGGGCGACAGGGGAATCAATGAGCAGTTCTTC. This encodes CAIQGDRGINEQFF.

Comments on this clone: Other nucleotide sequences in the sample specify the same CDR3. The chain recombines TRBV28 with TRBJ1-5; no firm D call. CDR1 is MDHEN, CDR2 SYDVKM, per germline. There are 12 residues in the CDR3. Deletions cut 3 bases from V and 3 bases from J, with 3 bases between. Written as DNA, the CDR3 is TGTGCCAGCAGTTTCCTCAATCAGCCCCAGCATTTT. Translated: CASSFLNQPQHF. The full variable domain, with the rest looked up from reference TRBV28 and TRBJ1-5, is DVKVTQSSRYLVKRTGEKVFLECVQDMDHENMFWYRQDPGLGLRLIYFSYDVKMKEKGDIPEGYSVSREKKERFSLILESASTNQTSMYLCASSFLNQPQHFGDGTRLSIL.

This chain links TRBV5-4 with TRBJ2-5, with 11 bases that match TRBD2. The J call may be wrong; the DNA end is better matched by TRBJ2-7. The CDR3 length is 15 residues. CDR1 and CDR2 from the germline V gene are SGHNT and YYREEE (reference sequence). The CDR3 bases are TGTGCCAGCAGCACTCTAGCGGGAGGCTCTCTCGAGCAGTACTTC. Encoded protein: CASSTLAGGSLEQYF.

CDR3 coding DNA: TGTGCCAGCAGTGTGGAGTTTTGGCAGGGGAGTTGGACCGGGGAGCTGTTTTTT. Translated, it gives CASSVEFWQGSWTGELFF. The gene calls are TRBV6-1 and TRBJ2-2; the D gene is possibly TRBD1 (6 bases). This CDR3 region has 18 residues. Trimming removed 4 bases from V and 5 bases from J, with 23 bases in between. Germline V gene data show CDR1 as MNHNS and CDR2 as SASEGT.

V usage is TRBV6-1 and J usage is TRBJ2-3, with TRBD2 matching 11 bases. V trimming: 6 bases; J trimming: 1 base; junction bases outside the gene matches: 3. The CDR3 extends over 15 amino acids. Germline lookup yields CDR1 MNHNS and CDR2 SASEGT. The CDR3 nucleotides read TGTGCCAGCAGACTAGCGGGAGTTGGCACAGATACGCAGTATTTT. Residues: CASRLAGVGTDTQYF.

CDR3 in DNA: TGTGCCAGTCGGACAGGGGGCGGCTATGGCTACACCTTC. Protein product: CASRTGGGYGYTF. The chain is built from TRBV19 and TRBJ1-2, with 11 positions matching TRBD1. CDR3 size: 13 residues. V shed 8 bases and J 4 bases; nucleotides not matched to a gene: 3. The germline V gene has CDR1 LNHDA and CDR2 SQIVND (reference sequence). Full variable domain (rest looked up from reference TRBV19 and TRBJ1-2): DGGITQSPKYLFRKEGQNVTLSCEQNLNHDAMYWYRQDPGQGLRLIYYSQIVNDFQKGDIAEGYSVSREKKESFPLTVTSAQKNPTAFYLCASRTGGGYGYTFGSGTRLTVV.

The rearrangement joins TRBV7-2 to TRBJ2-6, with TRBD2 matching over 8 bases. CDR3 length equals 19 residues. The J segment lost 1 base and the V segment lost 1 base, leaving 9 bases of the junction unmatched. Germline CDR1 and CDR2: SGHTA and FQGNSA. CDR3 loop: CASSLGSLAGRSGANVLTF. The CDR3 region has the DNA TGTGCCAGCAGCTTAGGTAGCCTAGCGGGCCGATCTGGGGCCAACGTCCTGACTTTC. Full variable domain (remainder filled in from reference TRBV7-2 and TRBJ2-6): GAGVSQSPSNKVTEKGKDVELRCDPISGHTALYWYRQSLGQGLEFLIYFQGNSAPDKSGLPSDRFSAERTGGSVSTLTIQRTQQEDSAVYLCASSLGSLAGRSGANVLTFGAGSRLTVL.

The rearrangement links TRBV11-1 to TRBJ2-1, with 8 bases fitting TRBD1. The CDR3 contains 15 residues. Per germline, CDR1 SGHAT and CDR2 FQDESV (reference sequence). After removal of 4 bases from V and 6 bases from J, the junction contained 8 bases not matched to a gene. The CDR3 DNA is TGTGCCAGCAGCTCTGGACAGGGAGTAGGCAATGAGCAGTTCTTC. It is translated as CASSSGQGVGNEQFF.

This clone was found once. The chain carries TRBV5-1 and TRBJ1-2; TRBD1 might be the D (6 bases). The V end lost 8 bases, the J end lost 4 bases, and 24 bases lay between the germline ends. Germline CDR1 and CDR2: SGHRS and YFSETQ. The CDR3 totals 16 residues. The CDR3 coding sequence is TGCGCCAGGGTGCCACAGGGAGGGGGATCTTTCTATGGCTACACCTTC. Protein sequence: CARVPQGGGSFYGYTF.

Concerning this clone: The same CDR3 is also encoded by other DNA sequences in this sample. V usage is TRBV18 and J usage is TRBJ2-3; 8 bases align to TRBD2. This CDR3 is built from 15 residues. Germline V CDR1 and CDR2: KGHSH, LQKENI. V shed 3 bases and J 3 bases; nucleotides not matched to a gene: 5. For the CDR3, the DNA is TGTGCCAGCTCACCCCTAGCGGGCAGGACAGATACGCAGTATTTT. Translation: CASSPLAGRTDTQYF.